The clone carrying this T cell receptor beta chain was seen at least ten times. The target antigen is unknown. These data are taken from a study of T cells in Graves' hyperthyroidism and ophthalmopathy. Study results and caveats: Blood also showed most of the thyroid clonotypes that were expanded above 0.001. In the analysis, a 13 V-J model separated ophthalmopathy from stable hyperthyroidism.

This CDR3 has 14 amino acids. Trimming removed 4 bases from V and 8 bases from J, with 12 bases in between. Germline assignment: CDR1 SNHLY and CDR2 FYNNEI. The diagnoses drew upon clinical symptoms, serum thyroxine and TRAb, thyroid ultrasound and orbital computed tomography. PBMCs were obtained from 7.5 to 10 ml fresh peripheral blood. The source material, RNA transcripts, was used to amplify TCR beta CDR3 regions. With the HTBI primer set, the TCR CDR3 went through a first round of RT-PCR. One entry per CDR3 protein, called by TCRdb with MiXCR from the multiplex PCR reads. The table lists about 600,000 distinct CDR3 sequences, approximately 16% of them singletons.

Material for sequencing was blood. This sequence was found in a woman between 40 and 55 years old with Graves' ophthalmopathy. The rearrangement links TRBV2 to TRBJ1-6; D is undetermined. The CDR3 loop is CASSGGNRHSPLHF. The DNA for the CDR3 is TGTGCCAGCAGTGGGGGAAACCGACATTCACCCCTCCACTTT.